The count of the clone carrying this T cell receptor (beta chain) is one. TCRdb keeps only in-frame clones here, not all; method: immunoSEQ multiplex PCR. The repertoire has 70,000 or so clones, 65% to 85% of them found once; the top ten carry around 0.73%. These data come from a study of OX40 agonist ivuxolimab in advanced cancers. With 2 bases removed from V and 7 bases from J, the gap between germline ends came to 12 bases. Per the germline V gene, CDR1 is MDHEN and CDR2 is SYDVKM. The CDR3 is 14 amino acids. The rearrangement joins TRBV28 to TRBJ1-5; D gene unclear. The source is an adult with an advanced solid tumor such as melanoma, head and neck, liver or kidney cancer. Source: CD4+ or CD8+ T cells sorted from blood, taken in a trial of the OX40 agonist ivuxolimab. The CDR3 is CASSLASPGQPQHF. The CDR3 DNA reads TGTGCCAGCAGTTTAGCGTCACCGGGGCAGCCCCAGCATTTT.